This T cell receptor (beta chain) was observed in a study of metastatic and nonmetastatic thyroid tumors. The wider study: Blood and tumor or nodule tissue repertoires from malignant and benign thyroid patients were compared.

The sample holds a few counts of this clone. Germline V gene data show CDR1 as LGHNA and CDR2 as YNFKEQ. This CDR3 spans 15 amino acids. Trimming pared 0 bases from V and 0 bases from J, leaving 6 bases between. The entire patient cohort was treatment-naive prior to thyroid surgery. Per the study methods: Built for papillary thyroid cancer, a distant-metastasis classifier drew on CDR3 differences across clinicopathological groups. TCRdb reanalyzed the PCR reads via MiXCR. It is TCRdb's table, rather than the study itself, that gives the V and J calls and clone size. The table has about 28,000 clones, over 20% seen once; the top ten hold 13% to 15%.

The TCR was taken from a female donor with papillary thyroid cancer or a benign thyroid nodule (not recorded which). Some clones in this sample may be carry-over from other donors' samples. The source material was blood. This chain joins TRBV4-2 and TRBJ1-3, with no clear D. The CDR3 sequence: CASSQDLNSGNTIYF. The CDR3 DNA sequence: TGTGCCAGCAGCCAAGATCTAAACTCTGGAAACACCATATATTTT.